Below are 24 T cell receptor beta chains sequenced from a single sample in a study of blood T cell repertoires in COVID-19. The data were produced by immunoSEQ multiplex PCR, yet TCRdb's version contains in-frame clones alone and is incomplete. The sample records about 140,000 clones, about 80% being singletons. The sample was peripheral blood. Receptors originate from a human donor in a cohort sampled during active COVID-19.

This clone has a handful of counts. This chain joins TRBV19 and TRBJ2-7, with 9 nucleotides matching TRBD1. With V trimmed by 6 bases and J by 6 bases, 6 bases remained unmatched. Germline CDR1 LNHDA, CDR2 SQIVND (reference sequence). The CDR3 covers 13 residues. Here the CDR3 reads CASSRDREGEQYF. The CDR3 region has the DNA TGTGCCAGTAGCCGGGACAGGGAGGGCGAGCAGTACTTC.

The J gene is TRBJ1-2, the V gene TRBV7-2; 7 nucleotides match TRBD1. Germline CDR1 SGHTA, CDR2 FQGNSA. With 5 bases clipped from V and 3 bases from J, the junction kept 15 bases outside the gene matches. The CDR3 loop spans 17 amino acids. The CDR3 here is CASSPDPHRGGHYGYTF. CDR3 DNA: TGTGCCAGCAGCCCCGATCCACACAGGGGAGGCCACTATGGCTACACCTTC.

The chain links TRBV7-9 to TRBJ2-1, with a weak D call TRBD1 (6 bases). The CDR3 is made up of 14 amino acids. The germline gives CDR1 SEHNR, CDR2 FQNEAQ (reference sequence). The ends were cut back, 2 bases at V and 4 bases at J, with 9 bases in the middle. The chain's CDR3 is CASSLTDRYNEQFF. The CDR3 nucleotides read TGTGCCAGCAGCTTAACGGACAGATACAATGAGCAGTTCTTC.

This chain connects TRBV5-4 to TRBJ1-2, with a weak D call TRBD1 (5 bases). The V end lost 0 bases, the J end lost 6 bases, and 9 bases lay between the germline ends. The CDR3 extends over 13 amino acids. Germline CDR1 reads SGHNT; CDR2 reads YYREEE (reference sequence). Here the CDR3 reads CASSLAGGDGYTF. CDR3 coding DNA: TGTGCCAGCAGCTTGGCGGGGGGGGATGGCTACACCTTC.

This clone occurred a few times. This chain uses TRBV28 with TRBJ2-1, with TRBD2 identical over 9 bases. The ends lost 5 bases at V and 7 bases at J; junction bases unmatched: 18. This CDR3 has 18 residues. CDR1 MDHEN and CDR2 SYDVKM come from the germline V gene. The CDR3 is CASSLPPFSTSGVNEQFF. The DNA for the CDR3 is TGTGCCAGCAGTCTACCCCCATTCTCGACTAGCGGAGTGAATGAGCAGTTCTTC.

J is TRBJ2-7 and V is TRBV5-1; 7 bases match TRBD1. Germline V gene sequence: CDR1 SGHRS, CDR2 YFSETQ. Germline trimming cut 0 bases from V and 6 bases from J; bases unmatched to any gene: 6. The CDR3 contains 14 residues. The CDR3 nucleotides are TGCGCCAGCAGCTTGGTCGTAGGGGGCTCCGAGCAGTACTTC. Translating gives CASSLVVGGSEQYF. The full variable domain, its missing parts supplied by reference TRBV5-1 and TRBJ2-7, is KAGVTQTPRYLIKTRGQQVTLSCSPISGHRSVSWYQQTPGQGLQFLFEYFSETQRNKGNFPGRFSGRQFSNSRSEMNVSTLELGDSALYLCASSLVVGGSEQYFGPGTRLTVT.

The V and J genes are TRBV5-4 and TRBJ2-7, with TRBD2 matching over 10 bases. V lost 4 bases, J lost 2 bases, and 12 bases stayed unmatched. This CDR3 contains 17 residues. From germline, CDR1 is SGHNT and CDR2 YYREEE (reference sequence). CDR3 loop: CASSRGGLADLAYEQYF. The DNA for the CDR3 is TGTGCCAGCAGCCGGGGAGGACTAGCGGATCTAGCCTACGAGCAGTACTTC.

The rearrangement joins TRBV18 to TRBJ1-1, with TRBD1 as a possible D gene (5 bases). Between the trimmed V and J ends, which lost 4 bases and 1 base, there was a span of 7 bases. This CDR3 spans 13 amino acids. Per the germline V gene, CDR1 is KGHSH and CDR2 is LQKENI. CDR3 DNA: TGTGCCAGCTCACTGACAGAGAACACTGAAGCTTTCTTT. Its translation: CASSLTENTEAFF.

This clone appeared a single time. CDR3 in amino acids: CASSSLRDSGTDTQYF. The CDR3 nucleotides are TGTGCCAGCAGCTCCCTCCGGGACAGTGGCACAGATACGCAGTATTTT. This chain links TRBV5-4 with TRBJ2-3, with 7 bases lining up with TRBD1. With 3 bases clipped from V and 1 base from J, the junction kept 8 bases outside the gene matches. The CDR3 extends over 16 amino acids. Germline V CDR1 and CDR2: SGHNT, YYREEE (reference sequence).

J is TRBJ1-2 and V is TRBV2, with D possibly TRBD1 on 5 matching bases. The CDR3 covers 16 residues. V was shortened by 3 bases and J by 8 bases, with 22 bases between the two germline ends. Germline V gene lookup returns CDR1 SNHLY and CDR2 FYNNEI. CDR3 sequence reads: CASSDRVGGTSKGYTF. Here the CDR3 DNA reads TGTGCCAGCAGTGACCGGGTGGGGGGTACGTCGAAGGGCTACACCTTC.

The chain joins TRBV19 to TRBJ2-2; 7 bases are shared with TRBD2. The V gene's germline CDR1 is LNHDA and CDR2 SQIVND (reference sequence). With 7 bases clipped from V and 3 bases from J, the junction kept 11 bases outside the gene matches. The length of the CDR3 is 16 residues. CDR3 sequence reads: CASIPPGTSDTGELFF. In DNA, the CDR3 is TGTGCCAGTATTCCCCCCGGAACTAGCGACACCGGGGAGCTGTTTTTT.

The DNA of the CDR3 is TGCGCCAGCAGCCAGCCTCTAGCGGGAGGGGACAATGAGCAGTTCTTC. Its protein is CASSQPLAGGDNEQFF. This chain uses TRBV4-1 with TRBJ2-1, with 12 bases fitting TRBD2. V shed 3 bases and J 5 bases; nucleotides not matched to a gene: 5. CDR3 size: 16 residues. From germline, CDR1 is MGHRA and CDR2 YSYEKL.

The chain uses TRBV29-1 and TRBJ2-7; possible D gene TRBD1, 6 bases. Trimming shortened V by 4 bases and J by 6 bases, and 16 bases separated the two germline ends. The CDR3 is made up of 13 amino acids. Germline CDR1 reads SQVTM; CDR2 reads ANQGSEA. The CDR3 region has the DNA TGCAGCGTTGCTGTACAGGGAGACGGCGAGCAGTACTTC. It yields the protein CSVAVQGDGEQYF.

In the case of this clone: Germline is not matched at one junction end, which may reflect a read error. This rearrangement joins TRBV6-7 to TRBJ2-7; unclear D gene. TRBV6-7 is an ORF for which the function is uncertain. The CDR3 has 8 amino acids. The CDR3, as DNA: TGTGCCAGCAGTTACCTGTTATTC. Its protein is CASSYLLF.

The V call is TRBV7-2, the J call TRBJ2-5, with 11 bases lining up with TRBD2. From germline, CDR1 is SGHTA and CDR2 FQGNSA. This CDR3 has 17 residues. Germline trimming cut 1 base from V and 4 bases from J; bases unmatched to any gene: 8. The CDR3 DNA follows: TGTGCCAGCAGCTTAGGACTAGCGGGACCGGCGGGAGAGACCCAGTACTTC. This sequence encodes CASSLGLAGPAGETQYF.

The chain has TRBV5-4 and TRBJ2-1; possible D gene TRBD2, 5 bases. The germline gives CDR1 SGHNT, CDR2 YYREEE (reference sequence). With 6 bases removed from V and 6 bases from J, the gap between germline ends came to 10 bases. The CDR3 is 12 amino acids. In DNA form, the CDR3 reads TGTGCCAGCATGACTATCCGCAATGAGCAGTTCTTC. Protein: CASMTIRNEQFF.

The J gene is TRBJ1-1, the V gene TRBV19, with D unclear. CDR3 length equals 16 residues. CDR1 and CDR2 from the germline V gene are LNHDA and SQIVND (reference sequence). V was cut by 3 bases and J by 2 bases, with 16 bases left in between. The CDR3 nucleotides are TGTGCCAGTAGTATCCCCCGGGATAGGAGAAACACTGAAGCTTTCTTT. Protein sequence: CASSIPRDRRNTEAFF.

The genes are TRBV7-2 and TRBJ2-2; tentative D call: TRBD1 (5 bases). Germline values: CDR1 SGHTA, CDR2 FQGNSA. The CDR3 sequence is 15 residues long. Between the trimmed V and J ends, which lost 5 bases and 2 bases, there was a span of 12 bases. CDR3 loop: CASSQQTVNTGELFF. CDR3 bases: TGTGCCAGCAGCCAGCAGACAGTTAACACCGGGGAGCTGTTTTTT. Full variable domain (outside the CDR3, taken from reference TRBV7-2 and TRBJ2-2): GAGVSQSPSNKVTEKGKDVELRCDPISGHTALYWYRQSLGQGLEFLIYFQGNSAPDKSGLPSDRFSAERTGGSVSTLTIQRTQQEDSAVYLCASSQQTVNTGELFFGEGSRLTVL.

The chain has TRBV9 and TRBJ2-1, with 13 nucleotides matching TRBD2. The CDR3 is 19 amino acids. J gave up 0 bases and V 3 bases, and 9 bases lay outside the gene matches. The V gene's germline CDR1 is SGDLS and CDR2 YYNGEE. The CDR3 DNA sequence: TGTGCCAGCAGCGCCACCGGGACTAGCGGGATCTTCTCCTACAATGAGCAGTTCTTC. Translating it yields CASSATGTSGIFSYNEQFF. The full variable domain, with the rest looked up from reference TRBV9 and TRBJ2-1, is DSGVTQTPKHLITATGQRVTLRCSPRSGDLSVYWYQQSLDQGLQFLIQYYNGEERAKGNILERFSAQQFPDLHSELNLSSLELGDSALYFCASSATGTSGIFSYNEQFFGPGTRLTVL.

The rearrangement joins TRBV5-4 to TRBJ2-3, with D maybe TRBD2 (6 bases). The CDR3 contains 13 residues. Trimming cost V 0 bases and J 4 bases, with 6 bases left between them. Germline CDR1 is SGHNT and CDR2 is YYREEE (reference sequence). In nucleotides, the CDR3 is TGTGCCAGCAGCTTGGCGGGGGCAGATACGCAGTATTTT. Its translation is CASSLAGADTQYF.

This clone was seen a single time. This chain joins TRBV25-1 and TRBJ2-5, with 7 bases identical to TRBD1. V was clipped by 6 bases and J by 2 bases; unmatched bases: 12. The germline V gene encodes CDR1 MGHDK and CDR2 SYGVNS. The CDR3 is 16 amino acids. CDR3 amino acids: CASSPGQPTLQETQYF. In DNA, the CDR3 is TGTGCCAGCAGCCCGGGACAGCCGACTCTTCAAGAGACCCAGTACTTC.

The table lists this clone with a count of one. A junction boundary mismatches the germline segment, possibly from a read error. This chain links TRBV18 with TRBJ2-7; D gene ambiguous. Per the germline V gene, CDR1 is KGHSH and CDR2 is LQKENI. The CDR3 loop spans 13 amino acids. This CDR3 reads CVSSAGTDYEQYF. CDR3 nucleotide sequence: TGTGTCAGCTCAGCAGGAACAGACTACGAGCAGTACTTC.

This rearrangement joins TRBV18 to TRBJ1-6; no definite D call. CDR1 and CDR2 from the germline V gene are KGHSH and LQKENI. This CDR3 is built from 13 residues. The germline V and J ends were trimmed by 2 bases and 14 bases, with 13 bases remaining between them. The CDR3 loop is CASSPEPWRALHF. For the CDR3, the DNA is TGTGCCAGCTCACCAGAACCCTGGCGGGCCCTCCACTTT.

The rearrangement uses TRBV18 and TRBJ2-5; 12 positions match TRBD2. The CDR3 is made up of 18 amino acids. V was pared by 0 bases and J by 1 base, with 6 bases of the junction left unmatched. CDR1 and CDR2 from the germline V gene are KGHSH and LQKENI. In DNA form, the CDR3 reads TGTGCCAGCTCACCACCACTGACTAGCGGGAGTTCCCAAGAGACCCAGTACTTC. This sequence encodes CASSPPLTSGSSQETQYF.